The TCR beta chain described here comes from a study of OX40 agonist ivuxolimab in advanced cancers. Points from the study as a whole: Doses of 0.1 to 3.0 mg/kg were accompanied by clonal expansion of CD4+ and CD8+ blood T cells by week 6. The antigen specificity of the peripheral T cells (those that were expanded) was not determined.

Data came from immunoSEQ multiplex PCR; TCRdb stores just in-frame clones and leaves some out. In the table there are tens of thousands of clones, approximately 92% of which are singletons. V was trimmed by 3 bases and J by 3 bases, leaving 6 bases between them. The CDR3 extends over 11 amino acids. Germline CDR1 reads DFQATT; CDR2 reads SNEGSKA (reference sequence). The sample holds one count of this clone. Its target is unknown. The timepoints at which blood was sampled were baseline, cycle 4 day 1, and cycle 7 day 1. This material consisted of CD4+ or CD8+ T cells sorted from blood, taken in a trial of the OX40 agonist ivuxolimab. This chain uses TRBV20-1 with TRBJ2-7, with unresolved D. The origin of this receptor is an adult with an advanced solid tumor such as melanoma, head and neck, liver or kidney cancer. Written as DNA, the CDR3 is TGCAGTGCTAGTCAAGGCTACGAGCAGTACTTC. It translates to CSASQGYEQYF.